The rows below give T cell receptor beta chains drawn from one sample of a study of T cell responses to AZD1222 COVID-19 vaccine. The protocol was immunoSEQ multiplex PCR, while the TCRdb copy is restricted to in-frame clones and leaves out a portion. The table has over 90,000 clones, about 90% seen once. The sample consisted of peripheral blood, taken on day 0 of AZD1222 vaccination. These receptors all come from an adult in good health. The CDR3 runs from the conserved cysteine through the conserved F or W. Each record gives: D gene, J gene, V gene, clone size, CDR3 DNA, CDR3 protein. The D gene is left open where the match is weak. Not all rows give a size; the values are once, few, many and, for expanded clones, a class.

D gene: -; J gene: TRBJ1-2; V gene: TRBV30; clone size: -; CDR3 DNA: TGTGCCTGGAGATCGCCAGGCTACGGCTACACCTTC; CDR3 protein: CAWRSPGYGYTF
D gene: -; J gene: TRBJ2-1; V gene: TRBV6-2/TRBV6-3; clone size: -; CDR3 DNA: TGTGCCAGCGGCCGGGTAGCGGTAATGGGGAATGAGCAGTTCTTC; CDR3 protein: CASGRVAVMGNEQFF
D gene: TRBD1; J gene: TRBJ1-1; V gene: TRBV27; clone size: -; CDR3 DNA: TGTGCCAGCAGTTTTGGGAGACAGGGTCGGTCAGCTTTCTTT; CDR3 protein: CASSFGRQGRSAFF
D gene: -; J gene: TRBJ1-2; V gene: TRBV20-1; clone size: -; CDR3 DNA: TGCAGTGCTAGTCCGGACAGAGGAGGCTACACCTTC; CDR3 protein: CSASPDRGGYTF
D gene: -; J gene: TRBJ1-4; V gene: TRBV1; clone size: -; CDR3 DNA: TGCACCAGCAGCCAAGTTTGGGGTCAAAATGAAAAACTGTTTTTT; CDR3 protein: CTSSQVWGQNEKLFF
D gene: TRBD2; J gene: TRBJ2-1; V gene: TRBV11-3; clone size: -; CDR3 DNA: TGTGCCAGCAGCTCCACAGCGGGGGGGCGGCGGAATGAGCAGTTCTTC; CDR3 protein: CASSSTAGGRRNEQFF
D gene: TRBD2; J gene: TRBJ2-3; V gene: TRBV9; clone size: -; CDR3 DNA: TGTGCCAGCAGCGTATTAAGCGGGGGGGCCGGCACAGATACGCAGTATTTT; CDR3 protein: CASSVLSGGAGTDTQYF
D gene: TRBD1; J gene: TRBJ1-1; V gene: TRBV7-2; clone size: once; CDR3 DNA: TGTGCCAGCAGCACCACAGGGGTGACCACTGAAGCTTTCTTT; CDR3 protein: CASSTTGVTTEAFF
D gene: -; J gene: TRBJ1-2; V gene: TRBV27; clone size: -; CDR3 DNA: TGTGCCAGCAGTTTAGACCAGGCAAGTGGCTACACCTTC; CDR3 protein: CASSLDQASGYTF
D gene: -; J gene: TRBJ1-6; V gene: TRBV27; clone size: -; CDR3 DNA: TGTGCCAGCAGTTGGGCGGATCTTAATTCACCCCTCCACTTT; CDR3 protein: CASSWADLNSPLHF
D gene: -; J gene: TRBJ1-5; V gene: TRBV4-3; clone size: -; CDR3 DNA: TGCGCCAGCAGTAAGAATCCCCTTGGAAGCAATCAGCCCCAGCATTTT; CDR3 protein: CASSKNPLGSNQPQHF
D gene: -; J gene: TRBJ2-2; V gene: TRBV7-2; clone size: few; CDR3 DNA: TGTGCCAGCAGACCAAGCAGGGACACCGGGGAGCTGTTTTTT; CDR3 protein: CASRPSRDTGELFF
D gene: TRBD1; J gene: TRBJ1-5; V gene: TRBV19; clone size: -; CDR3 DNA: TGTGCCAGTAGTAGTACAGGGGACAAATATCAGCCCCAGCATTTT; CDR3 protein: CASSSTGDKYQPQHF
D gene: TRBD2; J gene: TRBJ2-7; V gene: TRBV4-1; clone size: -; CDR3 DNA: TGCGCCAGCAGCCAATTAAGCGGGGGGGCGAGCTCCTACGAGCAGTACTTC; CDR3 protein: CASSQLSGGASSYEQYF
D gene: -; J gene: TRBJ1-3; V gene: TRBV28; clone size: -; CDR3 DNA: TGTGTTACGTTCGGAAACACCATATATTTT; CDR3 protein: CVTFGNTIYF
D gene: -; J gene: TRBJ1-1; V gene: TRBV9; clone size: -; CDR3 DNA: TGTGCCAGCAGCCCAATTCTTGGGGCGACTGAAGCTTTCTTT; CDR3 protein: CASSPILGATEAFF
D gene: -; J gene: TRBJ1-6; V gene: TRBV27; clone size: few; CDR3 DNA: TGTGCCAGCAGTTCCCCCGGCGGGGAAGGTAATTCACCCCTCCACTTT; CDR3 protein: CASSSPGGEGNSPLHF
D gene: -; J gene: TRBJ1-6; V gene: TRBV5-1; clone size: -; CDR3 DNA: TGCGCCAGCAGCTCTTCTCCGGGACGGTATAATTCACCCCTCCACTTT; CDR3 protein: CASSSSPGRYNSPLHF
D gene: TRBD2; J gene: TRBJ2-7; V gene: TRBV10-3; clone size: few; CDR3 DNA: TGTGCCATCGCAGCTCAGCGGGGGGACTACGAGCAGTACTTC; CDR3 protein: CAIAAQRGDYEQYF
D gene: -; J gene: TRBJ1-1; V gene: TRBV15; clone size: -; CDR3 DNA: TGTGCCACCAGCAGAGTAGGGAACACTGAAGCTTTCTTT; CDR3 protein: CATSRVGNTEAFF
D gene: TRBD2; J gene: TRBJ2-1; V gene: TRBV18; clone size: -; CDR3 DNA: TGTGCCAGCTACTTAGCGGGGGGCCGCAATGAGCAGTTCTTC; CDR3 protein: CASYLAGGRNEQFF
D gene: -; J gene: TRBJ1-1; V gene: TRBV5-6; clone size: -; CDR3 DNA: TGTGCCAGCAGCTGGACAAACACTGAAGCTTTCTTT; CDR3 protein: CASSWTNTEAFF
D gene: TRBD1; J gene: TRBJ2-1; V gene: TRBV18; clone size: -; CDR3 DNA: TGTGCCAGCTCACCACCCGGGACAGGGTTGAATGAGCAGTTCTTC; CDR3 protein: CASSPPGTGLNEQFF
D gene: -; J gene: TRBJ2-7; V gene: TRBV6-5; clone size: -; CDR3 DNA: TGTGCCAGCAGCCATCCAGGAACCTACGAGCAGTACTTC; CDR3 protein: CASSHPGTYEQYF
D gene: TRBD1; J gene: TRBJ2-5; V gene: TRBV11-3; clone size: -; CDR3 DNA: TGTGCCAGCAGCTTTAACCAGGGGGCAGGAGAGACCCAGTACTTC; CDR3 protein: CASSFNQGAGETQYF
D gene: TRBD2; J gene: TRBJ2-3; V gene: TRBV27; clone size: -; CDR3 DNA: TGTGCCAGCAGTTTAAGGCGGGGGGCGACAGATACGCAGTATTTT; CDR3 protein: CASSLRRGATDTQYF
D gene: -; J gene: TRBJ2-5; V gene: TRBV7-2; clone size: few; CDR3 DNA: TGTGCCAGCAGCCCCGGACGGTTCGGTGTCCAAGAGACCCAGTACTTC; CDR3 protein: CASSPGRFGVQETQYF
D gene: -; J gene: TRBJ1-3; V gene: TRBV11-2; clone size: once; CDR3 DNA: TGTGCCAGCAGCTTAGTCGCCCTAACCTACTCTGGAAACACCATATATTTT; CDR3 protein: CASSLVALTYSGNTIYF
D gene: -; J gene: TRBJ1-2; V gene: TRBV6-5; clone size: -; CDR3 DNA: TGTGCCAGCAGTTACTCTGGGGGACACTTTGGCTACACCTTC; CDR3 protein: CASSYSGGHFGYTF
D gene: TRBD2; J gene: TRBJ2-7; V gene: TRBV27; clone size: -; CDR3 DNA: TGTGCCAGCAGTTTACGACTAGCGGCCTCGTTCGAGCAGTACTTC; CDR3 protein: CASSLRLAASFEQYF
D gene: TRBD1; J gene: TRBJ1-2; V gene: TRBV19; clone size: -; CDR3 DNA: TGTGCCAGTACACTGACAGGGGGATCTTATGGCTACACCTTC; CDR3 protein: CASTLTGGSYGYTF
D gene: TRBD2; J gene: TRBJ2-7; V gene: TRBV28; clone size: -; CDR3 DNA: TGTGCCAGCAGTTTAAAGGTACTAGCGGATAGCTCCTACGAGCAGTACTTC; CDR3 protein: CASSLKVLADSSYEQYF
D gene: -; J gene: TRBJ1-4; V gene: TRBV6-1; clone size: -; CDR3 DNA: TGTGCCAGCAGTGAAAACGGGCCGGGTCATAGTAATGAAAAACTGTTTTTT; CDR3 protein: CASSENGPGHSNEKLFF
D gene: TRBD1; J gene: TRBJ1-1; V gene: TRBV14; clone size: -; CDR3 DNA: TGTGCCAGCAGACGACAGGGCGTTGGCACTGAAGCTTTCTTT; CDR3 protein: CASRRQGVGTEAFF
D gene: TRBD1; J gene: TRBJ2-7; V gene: TRBV18; clone size: -; CDR3 DNA: TGTGCCAGCTCAACTCCCCGGACAGGGGGTAACTACGAGCAGTACTTC; CDR3 protein: CASSTPRTGGNYEQYF
D gene: -; J gene: TRBJ2-3; V gene: TRBV7-2; clone size: once; CDR3 DNA: TGTGCCAGCAGCAAGCGGTATACGCAGTATTTT; CDR3 protein: CASSKRYTQYF
D gene: TRBD2; J gene: TRBJ2-7; V gene: TRBV28; clone size: -; CDR3 DNA: TGTGCCAGCAGTATCCCCGGGACTAGCGGGAGTTTCGAGCAGTACTTC; CDR3 protein: CASSIPGTSGSFEQYF
D gene: TRBD1; J gene: TRBJ1-4; V gene: TRBV5-1; clone size: once; CDR3 DNA: TGCGCCAGCAGCTTGGGGGACAGGGAGGATAATGAAAAACTGTTTTTT; CDR3 protein: CASSLGDREDNEKLFF
D gene: -; J gene: TRBJ1-1; V gene: TRBV19; clone size: few; CDR3 DNA: TGTGCCAGTAGTATAGGGGGTCAGGGGAACACTGAAGCTTTCTTT; CDR3 protein: CASSIGGQGNTEAFF
D gene: -; J gene: TRBJ1-2; V gene: TRBV14; clone size: -; CDR3 DNA: TGTGCCAGCAGCCAAGAGCTTCTGCAAGGACATGGCTACACCTTC; CDR3 protein: CASSQELLQGHGYTF
D gene: -; J gene: TRBJ2-6; V gene: TRBV7-2; clone size: -; CDR3 DNA: TGTGCCAGCAGCTTAGGAGGGGCTGGGGCCAACGTCCTGACTTTC; CDR3 protein: CASSLGGAGANVLTF